These T cell receptor beta chains were read from a single sample in a study of Ad26.COV2.S vaccination and SARS-CoV-2 variants. The repertoire was sequenced with immunoSEQ multiplex PCR; TCRdb's copy has only in-frame clones and lacks some. The sample carries under 300,000 clones, approximately 88% recorded once. The specimen was peripheral blood, collected in a trial of Ad26.COV2.S vaccine versus placebo. Receptors were obtained from a person aged 18-65 years who received the Ad26.COV2.S COVID-19 vaccine or a placebo. The CDR3 runs from the conserved cysteine through the conserved F or W. Fields, in order: D gene, clone size, J gene, V gene, CDR3 protein, CDR3 DNA. A D gene is named only where the DNA matches it firmly. Size values are once, few and many counts, or a class for expanded clones, and some rows have none.

-	-	TRBJ1-5	TRBV5-1	CASSFDGAQPQHF	TGCGCCAGCAGCTTTGACGGAGCTCAGCCCCAGCATTTT
-	-	TRBJ2-3	TRBV10-3	CATQPGGGKKGNTQYF	TGTGCCACACAACCCGGGGGCGGGAAGAAAGGGAATACGCAGTATTTT
-	-	TRBJ2-2	TRBV4-2	CASSLSRGTGELFF	TGTGCCAGCAGCCTGAGCCGCGGCACCGGGGAGCTGTTTTTT
-	-	TRBJ1-4	TRBV19	CASSIGSTPTNEKLFF	TGTGCCAGTAGTATCGGCTCCACCCCAACTAATGAAAAACTGTTTTTT
-	-	TRBJ2-1	TRBV11-2	CASGHVLDNEQFF	TGTGCCAGCGGCCACGTACTGGACAATGAGCAGTTCTTC
-	-	TRBJ1-3	TRBV4-2	CASSHGLGTPYSGNTIYF	TGTGCCAGCAGCCATGGCTTAGGGACGCCTTACTCTGGAAACACCATATATTTT
-	-	TRBJ2-2	TRBV6-1	CASSEAGPNTGELFF	TGTGCCAGCAGTGAAGCGGGACCGAACACCGGGGAGCTGTTTTTT
TRBD1	-	TRBJ1-6	TRBV19	CAISDRIDSPLHF	TGTGCCATATCGGACAGGATAGATTCACCCCTCCACTTT
-	-	TRBJ1-5	TRBV19	CASSIEATGYNQPQHF	TGTGCCAGTAGTATAGAGGCGACAGGATACAATCAGCCCCAGCATTTT
-	-	TRBJ2-5	TRBV3-1/TRBV3-2	CASSQETGAGETQYF	TGTGCCAGCAGCCAAGAAACAGGGGCGGGGGAGACCCAGTACTTC
TRBD1	-	TRBJ2-1	TRBV15	CATSRGPGTGGLAGGPINNEQFF	TGTGCCACCAGCAGGGGTCCCGGGACAGGGGGCTTGGCGGGAGGGCCAATTAACAATGAGCAGTTCTTC
-	-	TRBJ1-6	TRBV6-1	CASSETPSSPLHF	TGTGCCAGCAGTGAAACCCCAAGCTCACCCCTCCACTTT
TRBD1	-	TRBJ2-1	TRBV30	CAWSEGRGRGNEQFF	TGTGCCTGGAGTGAAGGCAGGGGGCGCGGGAATGAGCAGTTCTTC
-	-	TRBJ2-3	TRBV5-4	CASSLTSGADTQYF	TGTGCCAGCAGCTTGACGTCTGGGGCTGATACGCAGTATTTT
TRBD2	-	TRBJ2-1	TRBV4-2	CASSPGLAGVNEQFF	TGTGCCAGCAGCCCGGGACTAGCGGGGGTGAATGAGCAGTTCTTC
-	-	TRBJ1-5	TRBV10-3	CAISESMSSDQPQHF	TGTGCCATCAGTGAGTCGATGTCGTCAGATCAGCCCCAGCATTTT
TRBD1	-	TRBJ1-1	TRBV12-3/TRBV12-4	CASSARSTGEAFF	TGTGCCAGCAGTGCACGCTCGACAGGGGAGGCTTTCTTT
TRBD1	-	TRBJ1-3	TRBV9	CASSVGQGGPGSGNTIYF	TGTGCCAGCAGCGTCGGACAGGGGGGCCCTGGATCTGGAAACACCATATATTTT
-	-	TRBJ2-6	TRBV4-1	CASSQGGQPRYSGANVLTF	TGCGCCAGCAGCCAGGGAGGACAGCCTCGATACTCTGGGGCCAACGTCCTGACTTTC
-	-	TRBJ2-4	TRBV27	CASSLDGVLAKNIQYF	TGTGCCAGCAGTTTGGATGGGGTCCTAGCCAAAAACATTCAGTACTTC
-	-	TRBJ1-2	TRBV19	CASRTSGHQYGYTF	TGTGCCAGTAGAACCTCGGGACATCAATATGGCTACACCTTC
TRBD1	-	TRBJ2-4	TRBV6-5	CASRGTGPKKNIQYF	TGTGCCAGCAGAGGGACAGGGCCAAAGAAAAACATTCAGTACTTC
TRBD2	-	TRBJ2-3	TRBV7-9	CASSFGTSGSTDTQYF	TGTGCCAGCAGCTTCGGGACTAGCGGTAGCACAGATACGCAGTATTTT
-	-	TRBJ1-1	TRBV19	CASSMFGYGTTEAFF	TGTGCCAGTAGTATGTTTGGTTACGGGACGACTGAAGCTTTCTTT
-	-	TRBJ1-5	TRBV7-2	CASSNQGNQPQHF	TGTGCCAGCAGTAACCAGGGGAATCAGCCCCAGCATTTT
-	-	TRBJ2-2	TRBV27	CASSSGGELFF	TGTGCCAGCAGTTCCGGAGGGGAGCTGTTTTTT
TRBD2	-	TRBJ2-3	TRBV10-3	CAISGSGGDTQYF	TGTGCCATCAGTGGTAGCGGGGGAGATACGCAGTATTTT
-	-	TRBJ1-2	TRBV6-5	CASSYSEANYGYTF	TGTGCCAGCAGTTACTCGGAGGCAAACTATGGCTACACCTTC
TRBD2	-	TRBJ2-2	TRBV7-7	CASRTSENTGELFF	TGTGCCAGCAGAACTAGCGAGAACACCGGGGAGCTGTTTTTT
TRBD2	-	TRBJ2-3	TRBV6-6	CASSRGLAGAGTDTQYF	TGTGCCAGCAGTCGAGGGTTAGCGGGCGCGGGTACAGATACGCAGTATTTT
TRBD1	-	TRBJ1-6	TRBV4-2	CASRGQGAIYSPLHF	TGTGCCAGCAGAGGACAGGGGGCCATTTATTCACCCCTCCACTTT
-	-	TRBJ1-2	TRBV4-1	CASSQDVLVDYGYTF	TGCGCCAGCAGCCAAGATGTGCTGGTCGACTATGGCTACACCTTC
-	once	TRBJ2-2	TRBV6-2/TRBV6-3	CASSSLGAGELFF	TGTGCCAGCAGTTCGTTAGGGGCCGGGGAGCTGTTTTTT
TRBD1	-	TRBJ1-5	TRBV7-9	CASSSDRGINQPQHF	TGTGCCAGCAGCTCCGACAGGGGAATAAATCAGCCCCAGCATTTT
-	-	TRBJ1-2	TRBV11-2	CASSSLRGAHGYTF	TGTGCCAGCAGCTCATTGCGGGGGGCGCACGGCTACACCTTC
TRBD1	-	TRBJ2-5	TRBV10-3	CAISGGTGDLQETQYF	TGTGCCATCAGCGGGGGGACAGGGGACCTCCAAGAGACCCAGTACTTC
TRBD1	-	TRBJ2-3	TRBV6-6	CASSSRDRDTDTQYF	TGTGCCAGCAGTAGCCGGGACAGGGATACAGATACGCAGTATTTT
-	once	TRBJ2-2	TRBV12-3/TRBV12-4	CASRSRESGELFF	TGTGCCAGCAGGTCCAGGGAGAGCGGGGAGCTGTTTTTT